Sequencing of this T cell receptor (beta chain) was carried out in a study of blood T cells in healthy people across ages. Points from the study as a whole: Comparison with aged donors showed that long-lived donors had more naive CD4+ cells and higher diversity.

At least 6 micrograms of total RNA were extracted per sample. Of note for this clonotype: The antigen remains unidentified.

The CDR3 has 12 amino acids. With 8 bases removed from V and 4 bases from J, the gap between germline ends came to 12 bases. Germline CDR1 and CDR2: LNHNV and YYDKDF (reference sequence). Together with a sample-barcoded 5' primer, a J-beta primer mix was included in a second PCR lasting about 6 to 11 cycles. Carrying 12 random nucleotides, a template-switch adaptor labeled each individual cDNA molecule. MiXCR was run by TCRdb on the 5' RACE reads, yielding one entry per CDR3 protein. The sample lists about 800,000 distinct CDR3 sequences; more than 45% were seen once. Sequencing was carried out using blood. The source of this sequence is a man aged 30-40 years in good health. The chain recombines TRBV15 with TRBJ2-7; D is uncertain. The CDR3 spells CATAQFNYEQYF. The CDR3 region has the DNA TGTGCCACCGCACAGTTTAATTACGAGCAGTACTTC.